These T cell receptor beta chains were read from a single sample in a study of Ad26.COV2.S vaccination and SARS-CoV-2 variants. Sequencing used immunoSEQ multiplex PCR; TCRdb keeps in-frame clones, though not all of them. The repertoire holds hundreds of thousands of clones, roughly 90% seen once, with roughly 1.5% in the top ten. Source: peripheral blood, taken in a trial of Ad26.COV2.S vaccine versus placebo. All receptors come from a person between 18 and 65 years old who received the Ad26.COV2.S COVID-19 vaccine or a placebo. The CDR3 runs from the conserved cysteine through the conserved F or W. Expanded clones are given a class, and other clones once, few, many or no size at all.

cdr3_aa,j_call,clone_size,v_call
CASSLTGAGTEAFF,TRBJ1-1,once,TRBV7-2
CASSWWDSSTDTQYF,TRBJ2-3,.,TRBV5-6
CASSYRDRANTGELFF,TRBJ2-2,.,TRBV6-5
CASSLSRGVQAEQYF,TRBJ2-7,.,TRBV5-1
CASSLTSGRYYEQYF,TRBJ2-7,.,TRBV14
CASSQGTGGNEKLFF,TRBJ1-4,once,TRBV4-3
CASSPSGGLGDTQYF,TRBJ2-3,.,TRBV5-1
CASSLARGRYNEQFF,TRBJ2-1,.,TRBV5-1
CASRDSGTSPLDEQFF,TRBJ2-1,.,TRBV2
CAIREGGTADNYGYTF,TRBJ1-2,.,TRBV10-3
CASRPTGTSEKLFF,TRBJ1-4,.,TRBV19
CASSYSTGSSGNTIYF,TRBJ1-3,.,TRBV6-5
CASSYSTSGSGYEQYF,TRBJ2-7,few,TRBV6-5
CAISEETVQPQHF,TRBJ1-5,once,TRBV10-3
CASSQGPGGGETQYF,TRBJ2-5,.,TRBV4-1
CASSQTGTGGLGYTF,TRBJ1-2,.,TRBV4-2
CASSPPESGDPTQYF,TRBJ2-3,.,TRBV18
CAIAGNTEAFF,TRBJ1-1,.,TRBV2
CASLVGQSLGTGELFF,TRBJ2-2,.,TRBV21-1
CASSRTSGRAGSYNEQFF,TRBJ2-1,.,TRBV5-4
CASRIPGGDTQYF,TRBJ2-3,.,TRBV6-5
CASGLDSTGVYGYTF,TRBJ1-2,.,TRBV5-1
CASSKDRLRLFF,TRBJ2-2,.,TRBV19
CASSRREGLDTQYF,TRBJ2-3,.,TRBV4-2
CASSDPGRGDTIYF,TRBJ1-3,.,TRBV2
CASSYSRLWYKTYGYTF,TRBJ1-2,.,TRBV6-2/TRBV6-3
CASSLALAGGTETQYF,TRBJ2-5,once,TRBV7-2
CASSRRESRTDTQYF,TRBJ2-3,.,TRBV3-1/TRBV3-2
CASSPGLAGYEQYF,TRBJ2-7,.,TRBV5-1
CAWSVRLADTQYF,TRBJ2-3,.,TRBV30